This TCR beta chain originates from a study of blood T cell repertoires in COVID-19. About the study: Sites in the United States, Italy and Spain provided acute and convalescent COVID-19 samples. Sources were T cells, B-cell-depleted T cells, or PBMCs; the material itself was cDNA or gDNA.

V lost 3 bases to trimming and J lost 7 bases; unmatched junction nucleotides: 14. The CDR3 is made up of 17 amino acids. CDR1 SGDLS and CDR2 YYNGEE come from the germline V gene. As handled by the study authors: Amplification with reference gene primers provided the estimates of nucleated cell counts. Data came from immunoSEQ multiplex PCR; TCRdb stores just in-frame clones and leaves some out. The DNA was the basis for D and trimming; V, J and clone size are from that table. The data contain approximately 74,000 clones, approximately 85% of them singletons. The genes are TRBV9 and TRBJ1-4, with TRBD1 matching over 8 bases. Material: peripheral blood. The TCR originated in a man between 65 and 85 years old with acute or convalescent COVID-19. CDR3 sequence: CASSATVGQGAGEKLFF. The CDR3 DNA follows: TGTGCCAGCAGCGCGACGGTAGGCCAGGGGGCGGGTGAAAAACTGTTTTTT.